The 20 T cell receptor beta chains below all came from one sample that was sequenced in a study of blood T cell repertoires in COVID-19. The table came from immunoSEQ multiplex PCR; TCRdb's copy has only in-frame clones and leaves some out. This sample has 410,000 or so clones, with more than 80% found just once. Sample: peripheral blood. The source of these receptors is a woman in her 30s with active or convalescent COVID-19.

Comment on this clone: This is likely a read error, given that the CDR3 carries no conserved phenylalanine or tryptophan at its end. The chain combines TRBV7-2 with TRBJ2-7; 12 positions agree with TRBD2. Looked up from germline, CDR1 is SGHTA and CDR2 is FQGNSA. The CDR3 is made up of 14 amino acids. The V and J ends lost 5 bases and 3 bases, in that order; junction bases with no gene match: 2. The CDR3 coding sequence is TGTGCCAGCAGCATGACTAGCGGGAGCTACGAGCAGTACCTC. It yields the protein CASSMTSGSYEQYL.

The chain carries TRBV19 and TRBJ2-7; D might be TRBD1 (6 bases). CDR3 size: 15 residues. The V and J ends lost 3 bases and 6 bases respectively, with 18 bases between them. Germline values: CDR1 LNHDA, CDR2 SQIVND (reference sequence). In nucleotides, the CDR3 is TGTGCCAGTAGTATCACAGGGTCCGCCGGTTCCGAGCAGTACTTC. Its protein is CASSITGSAGSEQYF.

The chain links TRBV6-1 to TRBJ1-2; the match to TRBD1 covers 8 bases. CDR3 size: 14 residues. Germline CDR1 reads MNHNS; CDR2 reads SASEGT. V was pared by 2 bases and J by 7 bases, with 6 bases of the junction left unmatched. CDR3 DNA sequence: TGTGCCAGCAGTGAACCGACAGGGGCTGGTGGCTACACCTTC. Amino acid sequence: CASSEPTGAGGYTF.

The chain employs TRBV6-6 and TRBJ1-1; 10 bases agree with TRBD1. In germline, CDR1 is MNHNY, CDR2 SVGAGI (reference sequence). This CDR3 region has 14 residues. Losses at the gene ends were 5 bases for V and 4 bases for J; bases not matched to a gene: 4. CDR3 DNA: TGTGCCAGCAGTAAGACAGGGGGCCTCACTGAAGCTTTCTTT. This sequence encodes CASSKTGGLTEAFF.

The rearrangement links TRBV10-2 to TRBJ2-1, with 7 bases that match TRBD1. The germline gives CDR1 WSHSY, CDR2 SAAADI. This CDR3 is built from 14 residues. With 7 bases clipped from V and 6 bases from J, the junction kept 9 bases outside the gene matches. The CDR3 DNA sequence: TGCGCCAGCAACAGGGGTGGTGATCCCAATGAGCAGTTCTTC. Amino acids: CASNRGGDPNEQFF.

This clone was counted a single time. The chain uses TRBV9 and TRBJ1-1; D ambiguous. The V end lost 9 bases, the J end lost 1 base, and 13 bases lay between the germline ends. The CDR3 covers 13 residues. CDR1 and CDR2 from the germline V gene are SGDLS and YYNGEE. DNA for the CDR3: TGTGCCACGAGGGAGTTTTGGAACACTGAAGCTTTCTTT. Encoded protein: CATREFWNTEAFF. The full variable domain, its missing parts supplied by reference TRBV9 and TRBJ1-1, is DSGVTQTPKHLITATGQRVTLRCSPRSGDLSVYWYQQSLDQGLQFLIQYYNGEERAKGNILERFSAQQFPDLHSELNLSSLELGDSALYFCATREFWNTEAFFGQGTRLTVV.

CDR3 in DNA: TGTGCCAGCAGTTTTGGAGGGAACAATCAGCCCCAGCATTTT. It is translated as CASSFGGNNQPQHF. The chain recombines TRBV6-5 with TRBJ1-5, with D hard to call. V lost 4 bases to trimming and J lost 3 bases, with 10 bases between them. CDR3 size: 14 residues. CDR1 and CDR2 from the germline V gene are MNHEY and SVGAGI.

The rearrangement links TRBV6-6 to TRBJ1-4; D is uncertain. This CDR3 is built from 11 residues. Germline V gene sequence: CDR1 MNHNY, CDR2 SVGAGI (reference sequence). Trimming removed 8 bases at V and 8 bases at J, with 9 bases between. CDR3 DNA sequence: TGTGCCAGCGGACTTCGGGAAAAACTGTTTTTT. It specifies CASGLREKLFF.

The gene calls are TRBV29-1 and TRBJ1-2, with 7 bases lining up with TRBD1. V lost 7 bases and J lost 4; bases outside the gene matches: 3. Germline V lookup: CDR1 SQVTM, CDR2 ANQGSEA. This CDR3 is 11 amino acids long. This CDR3 reads CSAGTVYGYTF. The CDR3 DNA reads as TGCAGCGCCGGGACAGTCTATGGCTACACCTTC.

V gene TRBV19 combines with J gene TRBJ1-6; 9 bases are a match to TRBD1. With V trimmed by 5 bases and J by 5 bases, 4 bases remained unmatched. Germline lookup yields CDR1 LNHDA and CDR2 SQIVND (reference sequence). CDR3 length: 15 amino acids. The CDR3 sequence: CASSSGTGNNSPLHF. In DNA form, the CDR3 reads TGTGCCAGTAGTTCCGGGACAGGGAATAATTCACCCCTCCACTTT.

This chain links TRBV11-2 with TRBJ1-3; D remains ambiguous. CDR1 and CDR2 from the germline V gene are SGHAT and FQNNGV. The CDR3 loop spans 13 amino acids. V dropped 1 base and J dropped 3 bases, with 4 bases sitting between them. The CDR3 nucleotides are TGTGCCAGCAGCTTAGCCAGTGGAAACACCATATATTTT. Amino acid sequence: CASSLASGNTIYF.

V gene TRBV14 combines with J gene TRBJ2-2, with 7 bases identical to TRBD2. Trimming removed 0 bases from V and 3 bases from J; junction bases left unmatched: 7. CDR3 length: 17 residues. Germline V CDR1 and CDR2: SGHDN, FVKESK. CDR3 region: CASSQDAALAYTGELFF. The DNA for the CDR3 is TGTGCCAGCAGCCAAGATGCCGCACTAGCGTACACCGGGGAGCTGTTTTTT.

The V and J genes are TRBV6-5 and TRBJ1-1, with unresolved D. Germline lookup yields CDR1 MNHEY and CDR2 SVGAGI. This CDR3 has 14 amino acids. Trimming shortened V by 6 bases and J by 2 bases, and 13 bases separated the two germline ends. As DNA, the CDR3 is TGTGCCAGCAGCAGATCGAACCTCAACACTGAAGCTTTCTTT. Amino acid sequence: CASSRSNLNTEAFF.

The chain employs TRBV5-1 and TRBJ2-5, with D perhaps matching TRBD2 (5 bases). Germline V gene lookup returns CDR1 SGHRS and CDR2 YFSETQ. The CDR3 runs to 14 residues. V dropped 5 bases and J dropped 0 bases, with 11 bases sitting between them. The CDR3 nucleotides are TGCGCCAGCAGGAGAGCCGGGGACCAAGAGACCCAGTACTTC. Translation gives CASRRAGDQETQYF.

This clone has only one observation. The chain joins TRBV4-2 to TRBJ2-2, with D perhaps TRBD1 (5 bases). Between the trimmed V and J ends, which lost 6 bases and 0 bases, there was a span of 8 bases. Germline assignment: CDR1 LGHNA and CDR2 YNFKEQ. The CDR3 contains 14 residues. The CDR3 coding sequence is TGTGCCAGCAGGGGGCTAGCGAACACCGGGGAGCTGTTTTTT. Amino acid sequence: CASRGLANTGELFF.

The J gene is TRBJ2-3, the V gene TRBV10-3; a possible D gene is TRBD2 (6 bases). This CDR3 is 14 amino acids long. Trimming left V 10 bases short and J 2 bases short, with 16 bases between. Germline CDR1 ENHRY, CDR2 SYGVKD. CDR3 loop: CATKGGQDTDTQYF. CDR3 nucleotides: TGTGCCACCAAGGGAGGACAAGACACAGATACGCAGTATTTT.

The V and J genes are TRBV11-1 and TRBJ1-2; 10 positions match TRBD1. The ends lost 5 bases at V and 3 bases at J; junction bases unmatched: 6. Germline lookup yields CDR1 SGHAT and CDR2 FQDESV (reference sequence). CDR3 length equals 15 residues. This CDR3 is CASSLRTGGDYGYTF. The CDR3 region has the DNA TGTGCCAGCAGCCTCCGGACAGGGGGGGACTATGGCTACACCTTC.

V is TRBV3-1 (or the pseudogene TRBV3-2) and J is TRBJ2-3, with D possibly being TRBD1 (6 bases). Per the germline V gene, CDR1 is LGHDT and CDR2 is YNNKEL (reference sequence). Trimming stripped 1 base from V and 2 bases from J, with 10 bases between. CDR3 length: 15 amino acids. Here the CDR3 reads CASSQAGVLTDTQYF. In DNA, the CDR3 is TGTGCCAGCAGCCAAGCAGGGGTCCTCACAGATACGCAGTATTTT.

This clone was observed a single time. The chain employs TRBV5-8 and TRBJ2-2; 10 bases fit TRBD1. Germline lookup yields CDR1 SGHTS and CDR2 YDEGEE. There are 14 residues in the CDR3. J was trimmed by 4 bases and V by 7 bases; bases with no gene match: 4. CDR3 in amino acids: CASLGQGVTGELFF. DNA of the CDR3: TGTGCCAGCCTCGGACAGGGGGTCACCGGGGAGCTGTTTTTT. Combining the CDR3 with reference TRBV5-8 and TRBJ2-2 gives the whole variable domain EAGVTQSPTHLIKTRGQQATLRCSPISGHTSVYWYQQALGLGLQFLLWYDEGEERNRGNFPPRFSGRQFPNYSSELNVNALELEDSALYLCASLGQGVTGELFFGEGSRLTVL.

The V call is TRBV3-1 (or the pseudogene TRBV3-2), the J call TRBJ2-7; 8 bases agree with TRBD2. The CDR3 has 13 residues. Germline loops: CDR1 LGHDT, CDR2 YNNKEL (reference sequence). Germline trimming cut 2 bases from V and 6 bases from J; bases unmatched to any gene: 3. The CDR3 sequence is CASSQNGGGEQYF. Here the CDR3 DNA reads TGTGCCAGCAGCCAAAACGGGGGGGGCGAGCAGTACTTC.